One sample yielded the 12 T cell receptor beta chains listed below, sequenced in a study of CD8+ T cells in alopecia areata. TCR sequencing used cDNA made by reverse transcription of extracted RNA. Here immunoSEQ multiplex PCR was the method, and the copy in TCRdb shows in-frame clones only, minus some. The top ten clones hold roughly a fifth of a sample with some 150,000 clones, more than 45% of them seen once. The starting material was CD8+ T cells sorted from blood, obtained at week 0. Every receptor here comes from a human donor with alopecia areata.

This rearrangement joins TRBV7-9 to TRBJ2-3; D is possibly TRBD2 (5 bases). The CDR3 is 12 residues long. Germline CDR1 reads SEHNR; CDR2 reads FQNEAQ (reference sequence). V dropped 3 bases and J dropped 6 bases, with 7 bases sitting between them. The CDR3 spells CASSFGDDTQYF. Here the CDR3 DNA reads TGTGCCAGCAGCTTCGGGGATGATACGCAGTATTTT.

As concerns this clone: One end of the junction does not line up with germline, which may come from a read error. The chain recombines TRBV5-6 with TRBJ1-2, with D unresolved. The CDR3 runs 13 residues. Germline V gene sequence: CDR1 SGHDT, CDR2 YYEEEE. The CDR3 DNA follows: TGCGCCAGCAGCCAATCGAACAGCTATGGCTACACCTTC. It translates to CASSQSNSYGYTF.

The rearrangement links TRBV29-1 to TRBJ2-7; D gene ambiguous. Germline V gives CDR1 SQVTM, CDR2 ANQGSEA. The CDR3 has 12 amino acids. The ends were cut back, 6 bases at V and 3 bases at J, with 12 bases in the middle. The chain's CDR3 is CSVMDQNYEQYF. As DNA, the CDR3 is TGCAGCGTGATGGACCAAAACTACGAGCAGTACTTC.

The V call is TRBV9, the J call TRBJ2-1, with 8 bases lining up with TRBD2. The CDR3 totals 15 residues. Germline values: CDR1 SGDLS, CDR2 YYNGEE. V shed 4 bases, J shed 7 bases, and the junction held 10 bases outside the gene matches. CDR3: CASSPSDAGGNEQFF. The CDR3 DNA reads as TGTGCCAGCAGCCCCTCCGACGCGGGGGGTAATGAGCAGTTCTTC.

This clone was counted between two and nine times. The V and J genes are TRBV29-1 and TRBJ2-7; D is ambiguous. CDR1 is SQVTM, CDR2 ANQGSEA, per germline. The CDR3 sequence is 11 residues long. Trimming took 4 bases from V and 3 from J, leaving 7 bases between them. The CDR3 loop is CSVGGDYEQYF. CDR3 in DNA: TGCAGCGTTGGAGGAGACTACGAGCAGTACTTC.

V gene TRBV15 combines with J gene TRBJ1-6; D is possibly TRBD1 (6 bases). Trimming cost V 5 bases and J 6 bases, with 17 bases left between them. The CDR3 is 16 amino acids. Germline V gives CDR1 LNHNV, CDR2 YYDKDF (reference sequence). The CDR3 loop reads CATSDHRESGNSPLHF. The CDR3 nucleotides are TGTGCCACCAGCGACCACAGGGAGAGCGGTAATTCACCCCTCCACTTT.

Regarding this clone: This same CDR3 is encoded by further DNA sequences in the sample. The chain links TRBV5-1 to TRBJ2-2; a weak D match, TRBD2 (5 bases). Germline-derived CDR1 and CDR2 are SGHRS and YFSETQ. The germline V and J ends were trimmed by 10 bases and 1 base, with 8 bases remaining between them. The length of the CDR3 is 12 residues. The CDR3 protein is CASRENTGELFF. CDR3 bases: TGCGCCTCGAGGGAGAACACCGGGGAGCTGTTTTTT.

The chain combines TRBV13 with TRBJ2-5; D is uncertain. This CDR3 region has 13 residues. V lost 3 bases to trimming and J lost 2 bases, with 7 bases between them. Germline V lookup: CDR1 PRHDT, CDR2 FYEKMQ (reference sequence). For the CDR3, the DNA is TGTGCCAGCAGCTTGTTTAGACAAGAGACCCAGTACTTC. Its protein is CASSLFRQETQYF.

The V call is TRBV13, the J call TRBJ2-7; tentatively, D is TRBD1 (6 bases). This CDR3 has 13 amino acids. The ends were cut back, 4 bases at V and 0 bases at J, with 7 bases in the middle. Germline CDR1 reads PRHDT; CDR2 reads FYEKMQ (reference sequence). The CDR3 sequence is CASSSGDSYEQYF. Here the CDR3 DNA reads TGTGCCAGCAGCTCAGGGGACTCCTACGAGCAGTACTTC.

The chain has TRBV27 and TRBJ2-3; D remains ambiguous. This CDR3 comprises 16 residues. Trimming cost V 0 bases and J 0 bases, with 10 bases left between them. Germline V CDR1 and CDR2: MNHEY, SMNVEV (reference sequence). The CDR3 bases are TGTGCCAGCAGTTTATCGCGGAAATCTAGCACAGATACGCAGTATTTT. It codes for CASSLSRKSSTDTQYF.

CDR3 DNA sequence: TGTGCCAGCTCACCGACCGACGGGGAGCTGTTTTTT. Translated, it gives CASSPTDGELFF. The V call is TRBV18, the J call TRBJ2-2, with D unclear. From germline, CDR1 is KGHSH and CDR2 LQKENI. The CDR3 is made up of 12 amino acids. V shed 3 bases and J shed 7 bases, with 6 bases lying between them.

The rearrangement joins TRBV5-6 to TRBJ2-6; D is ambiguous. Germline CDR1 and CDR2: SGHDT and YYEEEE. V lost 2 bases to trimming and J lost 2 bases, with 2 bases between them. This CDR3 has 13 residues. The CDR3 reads CASSLTGANVLTF. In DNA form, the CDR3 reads TGTGCCAGCAGCTTAACTGGGGCCAACGTCCTGACTTTC.